The rows below give T cell receptor beta chains drawn from one sample of a study of T cells after yellow fever vaccination. TCRdb re-called the 5' RACE reads with MiXCR, one entry per CDR3 protein. The repertoire has 200,000 to 300,000 distinct CDR3 sequences, 6.9% of them found once; the top ten carry 0.65% to 0.9%. This specimen consisted of CD4+ T cells sorted from PBMCs, obtained 15 days after the yellow fever booster vaccination. The receptors were gathered from a man between 25 and 39 years old who received the YFV17D yellow fever vaccine. Both conserved end residues are part of each CDR3. Not all rows give a size; the values are once, few, many and, for expanded clones, a class.

V gene	clone size	CDR3 protein
TRBV10-3	many	CAVREGRANSPLHF
TRBV5-1	many	CASSPPEGGNYGYTF
TRBV18	few	CASSRDLALFF
TRBV20-1	few	CSADDRGMPYEQYF
TRBV7-9	few	CASSLGSGVRVTQYF
TRBV5-4	few	CASSLRDNNEQFF
TRBV7-9	NA	CASSPPQRNTEAFF
TRBV12-3/TRBV12-4	few	CASSFPGRGTGGKGTQYF
TRBV5-1	few	CASSLQGGWEKLFF
TRBV27	NA	CAISLGGETQYF
TRBV28	few	CASSLSGTNTQYF
TRBV12-3/TRBV12-4	many	CASSPQGRSGYTF
TRBV5-1	many	CASISGTGDTEAFF
TRBV9	many	CASSARGVSNQPQHF
TRBV24-1	few	CATSDFGQGADTQYF
TRBV12-3/TRBV12-4	few	CASSLHGTGDGYTF
TRBV7-2	many	CASSQGHTDTQYF